Sequencing of this TCR beta chain was carried out in a study of technical replicates of blood from a few donors. CDR3 length: 16 residues. V was shortened by 5 bases and J by 4 bases, with 21 bases between the two germline ends. Looked up from germline, CDR1 is SGHRS and CDR2 is YFSETQ. This table comes from immunoSEQ multiplex PCR, and its TCRdb copy is limited to in-frame clones, with some not included. The sample lists 67,000 or so clones; just under 97% were seen once. This clone was seen once. The V gene is TRBV5-1, the J gene TRBJ1-2; perhaps TRBD1 as D (5 bases). The sequencing sample was made of T cells isolated from PBMCs. The receptor was derived from a human donor in good health. The CDR3 region has the DNA TGCGCCAGCAGGCATTCATTATATCGACAGACCTATGGCTACACCTTC. Its translation: CASRHSLYRQTYGYTF.